The next 23 T cell receptor beta chains were all read from a single sample in a study of cytomegalovirus exposure and HLA in healthy donors. The PCR contained 60 Vbeta and 13 Jbeta primers. Repertoires were generated with immunoSEQ multiplex PCR, while TCRdb's copy carries only in-frame clones and drops some. The data show about 130,000 clones, 79% seen once. Material: PBMCs. The receptor source for this set is a man between 18 and 29 years old in good health and CMV-seronegative.

The J gene is TRBJ1-1, the V gene TRBV30; unclear D gene. The CDR3 totals 11 residues. From germline, CDR1 is GTSNPN and CDR2 SVGIG (reference sequence). As DNA, the CDR3 is TGTGTTGGTGCCGAGGACACTGAAGCTTTCTTT. As protein: CVGAEDTEAFF.

The chain has TRBV7-2 and TRBJ2-1; 8 positions agree with TRBD1. Germline CDR1 SGHTA, CDR2 FQGNSA. This CDR3 has 17 amino acids. V gave up 0 bases and J gave up 3 bases; unmatched junction bases: 7. The CDR3 here is CASSLAYRGYVYNEQFF. CDR3 sequence (DNA): TGTGCCAGCAGCTTAGCCTACAGGGGGTATGTCTACAATGAGCAGTTCTTC.

The gene calls are TRBV6-1 and TRBJ2-7; 12 bases match TRBD1. The germline CDR1 and CDR2 sequences are MNHNS and SASEGT. This CDR3 is 13 amino acids long. The V gene end was trimmed by 8 bases and the J gene end by 7 bases; junction bases not matched to a gene: 6. CDR3 in DNA: TGTGCCAGCGGACGGGACAGGGGGCTGGAGCAGTACGTC. The encoded protein is CASGRDRGLEQYV.

This rearrangement joins TRBV6-1 to TRBJ1-2, with D tentatively TRBD1 (6 bases). V lost 6 bases to trimming and J lost 8 bases, with 19 bases between them. There are 14 residues in the CDR3. Germline V gene data show CDR1 as MNHNS and CDR2 as SASEGT. DNA for the CDR3: TGTGCCAGCAGAAAACAGGGTTTACCCGACGGCTACACCTTC. Its translation: CASRKQGLPDGYTF.

The genes are TRBV4-2 and TRBJ2-7; 9 positions match TRBD1. Per the germline V gene, CDR1 is LGHNA and CDR2 is YNFKEQ. Unmatched junction bases numbered 9, after V lost 3 bases and J lost 0 bases. This CDR3 region has 17 residues. This CDR3 is CASSQDAGTGSSYEQYF. CDR3 coding DNA: TGTGCCAGCAGCCAGGATGCCGGGACAGGGTCCTCCTACGAGCAGTACTTC.

This clone turned up a few times. The chain employs TRBV5-4 and TRBJ1-5, with D possibly matching TRBD1 (5 bases). The germline CDR1 and CDR2 sequences are SGHNT and YYREEE (reference sequence). V was trimmed by 0 bases and J by 3 bases, leaving 10 bases between them. The CDR3 consists of 15 residues. CDR3 sequence: CASSLGGTFNQPQHF. The CDR3 DNA is TGTGCCAGCAGCTTGGGCGGGACTTTCAATCAGCCCCAGCATTTT.

The chain has TRBV11-3 and TRBJ2-1; 9 nucleotides agree with TRBD2. This CDR3 is built from 15 residues. Germline CDR1 is SGHNT and CDR2 is YENEEA. Unmatched junction bases numbered 5, after V lost 3 bases and J lost 5 bases. CDR3 sequence: CASSLSGRPDNEQFF. The CDR3, as DNA: TGTGCCAGCAGCTTGAGCGGGAGGCCCGACAATGAGCAGTTCTTC.

The chain recombines TRBV30 with TRBJ1-4, with a tentative D call TRBD1 (5 bases). Trimming pared 0 bases from V and 2 bases from J, leaving 10 bases between. This CDR3 is 15 amino acids long. Germline V gives CDR1 GTSNPN, CDR2 SVGIG (reference sequence). The CDR3 region is CAWSVGWGTNEKLFF. CDR3 nucleotides: TGTGCCTGGAGTGTGGGATGGGGCACTAATGAAAAACTGTTTTTT.

In DNA, the CDR3 is TGTGCCACCGGCGTCGGAGGGCGGGGGGTCTGGCAGTTCTTC. Translated, it gives CATGVGGRGVWQFF. The genes are TRBV19 and TRBJ2-1; the match to TRBD2 covers 8 bases. This CDR3 region has 14 residues. Unmatched junction bases numbered 17, after V lost 10 bases and J lost 12 bases. In germline, CDR1 is LNHDA, CDR2 SQIVND (reference sequence). The full variable domain, in which reference TRBV19 and TRBJ2-1 provide the parts outside the CDR3, is DGGITQSPKYLFRKEGQNVTLSCEQNLNHDAMYWYRQDPGQGLRLIYYSQIVNDFQKGDIAEGYSVSREKKESFPLTVTSAQKNPTAFYLCATGVGGRGVWQFFGPGTRLTVL.

This sequence joins TRBV7-2 and TRBJ2-5, with no clear D. CDR1 is SGHTA and CDR2 is FQGNSA in the germline V gene. Deletions cut 5 bases from V and 1 base from J, with 14 bases between. The length of the CDR3 is 15 residues. Here the CDR3 DNA reads TGTGCCAGCAGCCCCCGGAGTGCGACCCAAGAGACCCAGTACTTC. Protein product: CASSPRSATQETQYF.

V is TRBV7-8 and J is TRBJ2-3; D perhaps matches TRBD1 (6 bases). Germline V lookup: CDR1 SGHVS, CDR2 FQNEAQ. V gave up 5 bases and J gave up 2 bases, with 11 bases separating them. The CDR3 has 14 amino acids. The CDR3 DNA follows: TGTGCCAGCAGCGGAAGACAGGTCACAGATACGCAGTATTTT. Its protein product is CASSGRQVTDTQYF.

This chain links TRBV19 with TRBJ2-5; 7 bases line up with TRBD2. The CDR3 runs to 13 residues. With 6 bases clipped from V and 5 bases from J, the junction kept 6 bases outside the gene matches. Germline CDR1 reads LNHDA; CDR2 reads SQIVND (reference sequence). CDR3: CASSRLAGETQYF. CDR3 sequence (DNA): TGTGCCAGTAGCAGACTAGCCGGTGAGACCCAGTACTTC. The variable domain in full, completed from reference TRBV19 and TRBJ2-5, reads DGGITQSPKYLFRKEGQNVTLSCEQNLNHDAMYWYRQDPGQGLRLIYYSQIVNDFQKGDIAEGYSVSREKKESFPLTVTSAQKNPTAFYLCASSRLAGETQYFGPGTRLLVL.

In its sample, this clone was seen once. Other nucleotide sequences in the sample specify the same CDR3. The gene calls are TRBV28 and TRBJ1-5; D remains unclear. CDR1 is MDHEN and CDR2 is SYDVKM in the germline V gene. This CDR3 region has 15 residues. V gave up 1 base and J gave up 4 bases, with 11 bases separating them. CDR3 sequence: CASSLSGAYNQPQHF. DNA of the CDR3: TGTGCCAGCAGTTTATCGGGAGCTTATAATCAGCCCCAGCATTTT.

The V gene is TRBV4-3, the J gene TRBJ2-3; the match to TRBD2 covers 16 bases. CDR3 size: 16 residues. Germline V CDR1 and CDR2: LGHNA, YSLEER. The ends lost 4 bases at V and 4 bases at J; junction bases unmatched: 2. The CDR3 sequence: CASSRGLAGGPDTQYF. DNA for the CDR3: TGCGCCAGCAGCCGGGGACTAGCGGGAGGGCCAGATACGCAGTATTTT.

The V call is TRBV2, the J call TRBJ1-6; tentative D call: TRBD1 (5 bases). The CDR3 extends over 15 amino acids. The V and J ends lost 3 bases and 2 bases respectively, with 8 bases between them. Looked up from germline, CDR1 is SNHLY and CDR2 is FYNNEI. The CDR3 here is CASSDTDTYNSPLHF. In DNA form, the CDR3 reads TGTGCCAGCAGTGACACGGACACCTATAATTCACCCCTCCACTTT.

This clone was seen a single time. The chain links TRBV4-3 to TRBJ2-2; 7 bases are a match to TRBD2. Trimming at V came to 0 bases and at J to 0 bases, leaving 4 bases not matched to a gene. The CDR3 consists of 17 residues. The V gene's germline CDR1 is LGHNA and CDR2 YSLEER. The DNA for the CDR3 is TGCGCCAGCAGCCAAGAGGTCCGGGGGGCGAACACCGGGGAGCTGTTTTTT. This gives the protein CASSQEVRGANTGELFF.

This rearrangement joins TRBV27 to TRBJ2-2, with 11 bases aligning to TRBD2. This CDR3 has 20 residues. The V and J ends lost 6 bases and 0 bases, in that order; junction bases with no gene match: 15. Germline V gene lookup returns CDR1 MNHEY and CDR2 SMNVEV (reference sequence). CDR3 sequence (DNA): TGTGCCAGCAGCCGCAGGCCTCCGGGACTAGCGGAAACGAACACCGGGGAGCTGTTTTTT. Its translation is CASSRRPPGLAETNTGELFF.

The J gene is TRBJ2-3, the V gene TRBV4-2; possible D gene TRBD2, 5 bases. The length of the CDR3 is 13 residues. V lost 1 base, J lost 4 bases, and 6 bases lay in between. CDR1 LGHNA and CDR2 YNFKEQ come from the germline V gene. The CDR3 DNA reads TGTGCCAGCAGCCAAGTCGGGGCAGATACGCAGTATTTT. Its translation is CASSQVGADTQYF.

This chain links TRBV25-1 with TRBJ1-2, with no clear D. The CDR3 is 14 amino acids. Trimming pared 1 base from V and 4 bases from J, leaving 10 bases between. CDR1 is MGHDK and CDR2 is SYGVNS in the germline V gene. The CDR3 loop reads CASSEWEISYGYTF. CDR3 sequence (DNA): TGTGCCAGCAGTGAATGGGAGATTTCCTATGGCTACACCTTC.

The chain employs TRBV7-3 and TRBJ2-3; D is unclear. Germline lookup yields CDR1 SGHTA and CDR2 FQGTGA. The CDR3 consists of 12 residues. Trimming left V 4 bases short and J 3 bases short, with 5 bases between. CDR3 DNA sequence: TGTGCCAGCAGCTCTAGTACAGATACGCAGTATTTT. The encoded protein is CASSSSTDTQYF.

The chain couples TRBV28 to TRBJ1-2; D gene ambiguous. The V end was cut by 6 bases, the J end by 1 base, with 6 bases between. This CDR3 is 12 amino acids long. The V gene's germline CDR1 is MDHEN and CDR2 SYDVKM. In DNA form, the CDR3 reads TGTGCCAGCAGCCTGAGTAACTATGGCTACACCTTC. Residues: CASSLSNYGYTF.

This clone was observed once. This chain joins TRBV27 and TRBJ2-3; 8 bases match TRBD2. Germline values: CDR1 MNHEY, CDR2 SMNVEV (reference sequence). This CDR3 contains 16 residues. The junction had 5 bases not matched to a gene; V was cut back by 3 bases and J by 0 bases. The chain's CDR3 is CASSFNGGVSTDTQYF. CDR3 DNA sequence: TGTGCCAGCAGTTTCAACGGGGGGGTTAGCACAGATACGCAGTATTTT.

The gene calls are TRBV5-1 and TRBJ2-1; maybe TRBD2 (6 bases). Germline CDR1 is SGHRS and CDR2 is YFSETQ. The germline V and J ends were trimmed by 0 bases and 3 bases, with 28 bases remaining between them. The CDR3 has 21 residues. The CDR3 loop reads CASSLGQPRGGRAMNYNEQFF. CDR3 nucleotides: TGCGCCAGCAGCTTGGGGCAGCCTCGTGGAGGGAGAGCGATGAACTACAATGAGCAGTTCTTC.